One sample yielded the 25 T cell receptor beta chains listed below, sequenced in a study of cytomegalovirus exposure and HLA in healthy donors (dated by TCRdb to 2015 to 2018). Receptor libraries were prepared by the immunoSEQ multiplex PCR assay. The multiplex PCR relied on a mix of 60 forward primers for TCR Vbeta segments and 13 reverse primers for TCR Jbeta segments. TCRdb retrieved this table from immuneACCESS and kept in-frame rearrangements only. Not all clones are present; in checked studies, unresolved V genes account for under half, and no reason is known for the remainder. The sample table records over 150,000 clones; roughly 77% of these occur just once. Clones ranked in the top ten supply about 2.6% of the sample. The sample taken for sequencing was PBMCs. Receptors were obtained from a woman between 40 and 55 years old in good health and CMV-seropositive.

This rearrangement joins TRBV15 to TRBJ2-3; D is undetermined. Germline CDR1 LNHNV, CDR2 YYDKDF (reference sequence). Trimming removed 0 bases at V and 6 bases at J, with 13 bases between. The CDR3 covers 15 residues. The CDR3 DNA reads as TGTGCCACCAGCAGAGACGGCGGCCTTGTCGATACGCAGTATTTT. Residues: CATSRDGGLVDTQYF.

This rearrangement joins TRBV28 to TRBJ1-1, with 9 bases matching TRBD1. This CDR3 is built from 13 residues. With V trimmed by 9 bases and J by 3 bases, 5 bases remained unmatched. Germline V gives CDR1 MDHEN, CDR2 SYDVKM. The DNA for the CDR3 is TGTGCCAGTGTACAGGGGGCCTACACTGAAGCTTTCTTT. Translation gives CASVQGAYTEAFF.

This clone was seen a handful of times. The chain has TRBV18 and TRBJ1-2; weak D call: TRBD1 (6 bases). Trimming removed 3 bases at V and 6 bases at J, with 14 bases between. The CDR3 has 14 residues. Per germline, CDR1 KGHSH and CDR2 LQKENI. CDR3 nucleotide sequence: TGTGCCAGCTCACCTCGACAGGAAGGGGATGGCTACACCTTC. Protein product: CASSPRQEGDGYTF.

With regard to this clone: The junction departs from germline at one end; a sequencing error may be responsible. The CDR3 sequence is CASSLFASSNAKLFF. The CDR3 nucleotides are TGTGCCAGCAGCTTATTTGCATCCAGTAATGCAAAACTGTTTTTT. This chain links TRBV7-9 with TRBJ1-4; D is unclear. Germline loops: CDR1 SEHNR, CDR2 FQNEAQ (reference sequence). The CDR3 contains 15 residues.

The CDR3 DNA reads TGTGCCACAACAGGGGGTCTGGACACTGAAGCTTTCTTT. It encodes CATTGGLDTEAFF. The chain is built from TRBV10-3 and TRBJ1-1, with 8 bases fitting TRBD1. Germline V CDR1 and CDR2: ENHRY, SYGVKD. The CDR3 sequence is 13 residues long. With V trimmed by 10 bases and J by 3 bases, 7 bases remained unmatched.

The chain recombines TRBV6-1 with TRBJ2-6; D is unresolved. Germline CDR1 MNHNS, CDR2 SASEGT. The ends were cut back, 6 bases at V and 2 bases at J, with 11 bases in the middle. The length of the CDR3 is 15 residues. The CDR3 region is CASSPPRAGANVLTF. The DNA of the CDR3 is TGTGCCAGCAGCCCTCCCCGCGCTGGGGCCAACGTCCTGACTTTC.

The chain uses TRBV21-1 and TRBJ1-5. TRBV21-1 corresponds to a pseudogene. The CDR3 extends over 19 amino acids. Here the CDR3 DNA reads TGTGCCAGCAGCAAAGCGCTTTCTGAAGCCTACTATAGCAATCAGCCCCAGCATTTT. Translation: CASSKALSEAYYSNQPQHF.

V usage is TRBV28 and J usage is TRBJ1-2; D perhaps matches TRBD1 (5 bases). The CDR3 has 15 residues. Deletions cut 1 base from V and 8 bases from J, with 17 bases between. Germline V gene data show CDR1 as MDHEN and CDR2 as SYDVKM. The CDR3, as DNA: TGTGCCAGCAGTTTATTCCCGGGGGGGGGAAAGGGCTACACCTTC. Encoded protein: CASSLFPGGGKGYTF.

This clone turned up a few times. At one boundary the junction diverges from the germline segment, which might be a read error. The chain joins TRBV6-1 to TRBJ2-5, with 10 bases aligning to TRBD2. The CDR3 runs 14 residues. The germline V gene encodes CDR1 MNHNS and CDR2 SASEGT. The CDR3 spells CASSALAGEETQHF. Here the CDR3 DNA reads TGTGCCAGCAGTGCGCTAGCGGGGGAAGAGACCCAGCACTTC.

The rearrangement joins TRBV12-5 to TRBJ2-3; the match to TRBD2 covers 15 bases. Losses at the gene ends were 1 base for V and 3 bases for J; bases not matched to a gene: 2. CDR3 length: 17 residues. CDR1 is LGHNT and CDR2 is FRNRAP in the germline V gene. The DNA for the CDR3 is TGTGCTAGTGGTTTGGGGACTAGCGGGAGGGGGACAGATACGCAGTATTTT. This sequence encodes CASGLGTSGRGTDTQYF.

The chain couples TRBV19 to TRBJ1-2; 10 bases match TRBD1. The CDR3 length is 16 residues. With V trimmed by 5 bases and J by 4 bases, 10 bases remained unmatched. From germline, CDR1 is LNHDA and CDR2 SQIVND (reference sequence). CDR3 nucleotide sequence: TGTGCCAGTAGTCCTTCCTCGACAGGGGGCGCCTATGGCTACACCTTC. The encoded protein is CASSPSSTGGAYGYTF. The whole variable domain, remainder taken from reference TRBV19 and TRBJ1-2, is DGGITQSPKYLFRKEGQNVTLSCEQNLNHDAMYWYRQDPGQGLRLIYYSQIVNDFQKGDIAEGYSVSREKKESFPLTVTSAQKNPTAFYLCASSPSSTGGAYGYTFGSGTRLTVV.

DNA of the CDR3: TGTGCCAGCAGCATCTCAGGGGGCCCTGGCTATGGCTACACCTTC. Its translation is CASSISGGPGYGYTF. The J gene is TRBJ1-2, the V gene TRBV7-8; 8 bases are a match to TRBD1. The CDR3 runs to 15 residues. From germline, CDR1 is SGHVS and CDR2 FQNEAQ. V trimming: 5 bases; J trimming: 4 bases; junction bases outside the gene matches: 9.

This chain's CDR3 is CASSKSTGGNNEQYF. In nucleotides, the CDR3 is TGCGCCAGCAGCAAATCGACAGGGGGCAATAACGAGCAGTACTTC. J is TRBJ2-7 and V is TRBV5-1, with 10 bases that match TRBD1. V trimming: 4 bases; J trimming: 5 bases; junction bases outside the gene matches: 9. There are 15 residues in the CDR3. CDR1 and CDR2 (germline): SGHRS, YFSETQ.

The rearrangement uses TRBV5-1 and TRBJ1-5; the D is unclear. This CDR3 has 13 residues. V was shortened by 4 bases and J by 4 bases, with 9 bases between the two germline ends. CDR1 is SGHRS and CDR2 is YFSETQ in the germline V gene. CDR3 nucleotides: TGCGCCAGCAGCGTGACAACTAATCAGCCCCAGCATTTT. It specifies CASSVTTNQPQHF.

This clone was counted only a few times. The DNA for the CDR3 is TGTGCCAGCAGCTTGACTAGCGGGGGGGCGGGGGAGACCCAGTACTTC. This gives the protein CASSLTSGGAGETQYF. The rearrangement links TRBV9 to TRBJ2-5; 14 bases agree with TRBD2. Germline CDR1 and CDR2: SGDLS and YYNGEE. The V gene end was trimmed by 4 bases and the J gene end by 5 bases; junction bases not matched to a gene: 7. CDR3 length: 16 residues.

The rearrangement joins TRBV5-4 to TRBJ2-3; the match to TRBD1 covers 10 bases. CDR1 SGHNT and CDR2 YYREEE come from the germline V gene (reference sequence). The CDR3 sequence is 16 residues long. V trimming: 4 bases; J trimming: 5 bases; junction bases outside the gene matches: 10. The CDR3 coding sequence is TGTGCCAGCAGCCGATTGAGACAGGGGGCAGGAGATACGCAGTATTTT. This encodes CASSRLRQGAGDTQYF. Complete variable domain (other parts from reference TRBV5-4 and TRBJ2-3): ETGVTQSPTHLIKTRGQQVTLRCSSQSGHNTVSWYQQALGQGPQFIFQYYREEENGRGNFPPRFSGLQFPNYSSELNVNALELDDSALYLCASSRLRQGAGDTQYFGPGTRLTVL.

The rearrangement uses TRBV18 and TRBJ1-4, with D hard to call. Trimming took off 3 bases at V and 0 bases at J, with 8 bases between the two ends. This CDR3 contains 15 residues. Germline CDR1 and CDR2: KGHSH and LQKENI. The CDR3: CASSPSSSTNEKLFF. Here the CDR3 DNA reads TGTGCCAGCTCACCCTCGAGCTCAACTAATGAAAAACTGTTTTTT.

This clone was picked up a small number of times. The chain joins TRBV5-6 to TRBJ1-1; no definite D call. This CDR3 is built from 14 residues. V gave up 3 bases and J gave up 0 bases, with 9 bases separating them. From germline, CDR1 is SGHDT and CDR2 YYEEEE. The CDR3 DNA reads TGTGCCAGCAGCTATGCAACTATGAACACTGAAGCTTTCTTT. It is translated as CASSYATMNTEAFF.

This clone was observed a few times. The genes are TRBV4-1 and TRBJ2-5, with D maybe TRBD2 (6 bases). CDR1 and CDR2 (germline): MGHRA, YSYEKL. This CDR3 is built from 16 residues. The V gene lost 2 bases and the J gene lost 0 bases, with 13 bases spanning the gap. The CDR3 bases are TGCGCCAGCAGCCAAAGTGGGGCTAGCGACCAAGAGACCCAGTACTTC. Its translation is CASSQSGASDQETQYF.

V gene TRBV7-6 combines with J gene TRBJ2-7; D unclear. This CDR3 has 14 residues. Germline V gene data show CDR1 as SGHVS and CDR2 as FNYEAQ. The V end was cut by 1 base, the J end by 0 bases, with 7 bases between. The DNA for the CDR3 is TGTGCCAGCAGCTTAGTGGGCGACTCCTACGAGCAGTACTTC. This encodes CASSLVGDSYEQYF.

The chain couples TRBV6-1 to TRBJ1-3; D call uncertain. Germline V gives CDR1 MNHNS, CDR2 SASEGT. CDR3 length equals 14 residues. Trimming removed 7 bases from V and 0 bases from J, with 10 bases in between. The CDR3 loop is CASTYTYSGNTIYF. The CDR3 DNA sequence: TGTGCCAGCACCTATACCTACTCTGGAAACACCATATATTTT.

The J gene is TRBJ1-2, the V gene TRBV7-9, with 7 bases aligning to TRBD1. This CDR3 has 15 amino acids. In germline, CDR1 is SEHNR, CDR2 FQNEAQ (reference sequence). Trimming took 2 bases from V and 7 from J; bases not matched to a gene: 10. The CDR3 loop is CASSLFAKGAGGYTF. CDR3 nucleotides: TGTGCCAGCAGCTTATTCGCGAAGGGGGCTGGTGGCTACACCTTC.

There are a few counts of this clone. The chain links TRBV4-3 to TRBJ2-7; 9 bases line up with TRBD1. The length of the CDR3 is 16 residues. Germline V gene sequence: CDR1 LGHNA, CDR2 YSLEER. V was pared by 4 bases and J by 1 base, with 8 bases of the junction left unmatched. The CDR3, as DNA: TGCGCCAGCAGCCCGGGACAGGGCATTACGTCCTACGAGCAGTACTTC. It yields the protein CASSPGQGITSYEQYF.

CDR3 protein: CASSDFRDSRGNSPLHF. The CDR3 DNA sequence: TGTGCCAGCAGCGACTTCCGGGACAGCCGAGGGAATTCACCCCTCCACTTT. The V call is TRBV11-2, the J call TRBJ1-6, with 7 bases that match TRBD1. This CDR3 comprises 17 residues. Germline CDR1 and CDR2: SGHAT and FQNNGV. With 5 bases clipped from V and 7 bases from J, the junction kept 14 bases outside the gene matches.

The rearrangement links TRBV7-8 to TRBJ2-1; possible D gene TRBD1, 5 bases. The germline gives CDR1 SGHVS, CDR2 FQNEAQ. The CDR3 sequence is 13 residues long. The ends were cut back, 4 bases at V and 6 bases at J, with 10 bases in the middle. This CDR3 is CASSSNRGNEQFF. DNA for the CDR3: TGTGCCAGCAGCTCGAATAGGGGCAATGAGCAGTTCTTC.